This T cell receptor (beta chain) was documented in a study of blood T cell repertoires in COVID-19. Seattle participants joined during active infection and were tracked over time. The table came from immunoSEQ multiplex PCR; TCRdb's copy has only in-frame clones and leaves some out. The profile shows a few hundred thousand clones, around 87% of them singletons. The germline CDR1 and CDR2 sequences are SEHNR and FQNEAQ (reference sequence). CDR3 length equals 13 residues. The V and J ends lost 3 bases and 1 base respectively, with 7 bases between them. This TCR came from a woman aged 60 to 75 with COVID-19, enrolled during active disease. V and J are TRBV7-9 and TRBJ2-7, with D maybe TRBD2 (6 bases). Sequencing input: peripheral blood. The CDR3 region is CASSFGGSYEQYF. In DNA form, the CDR3 reads TGTGCCAGCAGCTTTGGGGGGTCCTACGAGCAGTACTTC.